The 16 T cell receptor beta chains below were found in one sample sequenced in a study of blood T cell repertoires in COVID-19 (TCRdb year 2020). Library generation was performed with the immunoSEQ multiplex PCR assay. This is the immuneACCESS table as TCRdb keeps it, with only in-frame sequences that have V and J called. A part of the clones is gone; compared with another copy, unresolved V genes explain less than half, and the rest is unexplained. In all, the sample holds 85,000 to 95,000 clones, and more than 70% of those were seen once. 0.47% of the sample is taken by the ten largest. Sequenced material: peripheral blood. The origin of the receptors is a man aged 60 to 69 with acute or convalescent COVID-19.

The V and J genes are TRBV10-3 and TRBJ2-7, with D tentatively TRBD2 (6 bases). In germline, CDR1 is ENHRY, CDR2 SYGVKD. There are 13 residues in the CDR3. V lost 4 bases to trimming and J lost 6 bases, with 13 bases between them. The DNA of the CDR3 is TGTGCCATCAGTGGTATTGGGGGAGGCGAGCAGTACTTC. The encoded protein is CAISGIGGGEQYF.

The rearrangement links TRBV3-1 (or the pseudogene TRBV3-2) to TRBJ2-7; 13 bases are a match to TRBD2. Germline CDR1 reads LGHDT; CDR2 reads YNNKEL (reference sequence). This CDR3 contains 14 residues. The junction had 6 bases not matched to a gene; V was cut back by 7 bases and J by 6 bases. In DNA, the CDR3 is TGTGCCAGCACCCCCGGACTAGCGGGAGTCGAGCAGTACTTC. It yields the protein CASTPGLAGVEQYF.

J is TRBJ1-4 and V is TRBV6-5, with 8 bases lining up with TRBD1. The CDR3 consists of 14 residues. CDR1 is MNHEY, CDR2 SVGAGI, per germline. J lost 7 bases, V lost 6 bases, and 7 bases had no gene match. The CDR3 protein is CASRDNRGGEKLFF. CDR3 in DNA: TGTGCCAGCAGAGATAACAGGGGGGGTGAAAAACTGTTTTTT.

The chain is built from TRBV30 and TRBJ1-2; D remains unclear. From germline, CDR1 is GTSNPN and CDR2 SVGIG (reference sequence). This CDR3 is built from 11 residues. V shed 5 bases and J shed 8 bases, with 12 bases lying between them. CDR3: CAWSPGEGYTF. Here the CDR3 DNA reads TGTGCCTGGTCTCCCGGGGAAGGCTACACCTTC.

The rearrangement uses TRBV7-9 and TRBJ1-1; 11 bases agree with TRBD1. V was pared by 5 bases and J by 4 bases, with 9 bases of the junction left unmatched. This CDR3 is 16 amino acids long. From germline, CDR1 is SEHNR and CDR2 FQNEAQ (reference sequence). The CDR3 coding sequence is TGTGCCAGCAGCCCCGCTCGGGGACAGGGGGGCACTGAAGCTTTCTTT. Encoded protein: CASSPARGQGGTEAFF.

This chain connects TRBV18 to TRBJ1-2, with 7 bases identical to TRBD1. Germline assignment: CDR1 KGHSH and CDR2 LQKENI. There are 15 residues in the CDR3. Trimming removed 2 bases from V and 4 bases from J; junction bases left unmatched: 7. CDR3 coding DNA: TGTGCCAGCTCACCATCCGGGACAGCCCTCTATGGCTACACCTTC. This sequence encodes CASSPSGTALYGYTF.

V is TRBV5-1 and J is TRBJ2-5, with 9 bases lining up with TRBD1. Trimming at V came to 0 bases and at J to 0 bases, leaving 6 bases not matched to a gene. The CDR3 length is 17 residues. CDR1 and CDR2 from the germline V gene are SGHRS and YFSETQ. The CDR3 sequence: CASSLDAGTGYQETQYF. As DNA, the CDR3 is TGCGCCAGCAGCTTGGATGCCGGGACAGGGTACCAAGAGACCCAGTACTTC.

A few counts support this clone. The chain is built from TRBV2 and TRBJ2-2; D unresolved. Germline assignment: CDR1 SNHLY and CDR2 FYNNEI. CDR3 size: 12 residues. Trimming took 5 bases from V and 8 from J, leaving 9 bases between them. This CDR3 is CASSLAVGELFF. The CDR3, as DNA: TGTGCCAGCAGTCTTGCGGTTGGGGAGCTGTTTTTT.

The gene calls are TRBV18 and TRBJ1-5; maybe TRBD1 (5 bases). The germline CDR1 and CDR2 sequences are KGHSH and LQKENI. CDR3 size: 16 residues. V shed 2 bases and J shed 4 bases, with 15 bases lying between them. CDR3 protein: CASSPGGQGPNQPQHF. CDR3 coding DNA: TGTGCCAGCTCACCAGGTGGCCAGGGCCCTAATCAGCCCCAGCATTTT.

The V and J genes are TRBV10-3 and TRBJ1-1; the match to TRBD1 covers 10 bases. Germline V gene lookup returns CDR1 ENHRY and CDR2 SYGVKD. This CDR3 comprises 15 residues. V lost 8 bases and J lost 0; bases outside the gene matches: 6. CDR3 DNA sequence: TGTGCCATCGGACAGGGGGGGAATATGAACACTGAAGCTTTCTTT. It is translated as CAIGQGGNMNTEAFF.

The chain employs TRBV9 and TRBJ1-2; D is perhaps TRBD1 (5 bases). Trimming removed 3 bases from V and 6 bases from J, with 9 bases in between. In germline, CDR1 is SGDLS, CDR2 YYNGEE. This CDR3 has 12 residues. The CDR3 DNA sequence: TGTGCCAGCAGCGACCGACAGAATGGCTACACCTTC. Translating it yields CASSDRQNGYTF.

This chain connects TRBV3-1 (or the pseudogene TRBV3-2) to TRBJ1-6, with a weak D call TRBD1 (5 bases). The CDR3 runs to 14 residues. Germline CDR1 and CDR2: LGHDT and YNNKEL (reference sequence). The ends were cut back, 1 base at V and 9 bases at J, with 10 bases in the middle. CDR3 loop: CASSQGDFTSPLHF. CDR3 in DNA: TGTGCCAGCAGCCAAGGGGACTTTACTTCACCCCTCCACTTT.

The chain carries TRBV7-6 and TRBJ1-3; the match to TRBD1 covers 7 bases. V shed 5 bases and J 2 bases; nucleotides not matched to a gene: 6. This CDR3 comprises 15 residues. Germline CDR1 is SGHVS and CDR2 is FNYEAQ. CDR3 coding DNA: TGTGCCAGCAGCGAGGACAGGCACCCTGGAAACACCATATATTTT. It encodes CASSEDRHPGNTIYF.

V is TRBV3-1 (or the pseudogene TRBV3-2) and J is TRBJ1-6; D not certain. Germline CDR1 reads LGHDT; CDR2 reads YNNKEL (reference sequence). The CDR3 loop spans 15 amino acids. V lost 0 bases and J 6 bases, leaving 9 bases between the germline ends. CDR3 region: CASSQEAGANSPLHF. CDR3 DNA sequence: TGTGCCAGCAGCCAAGAGGCGGGAGCTAATTCACCCCTCCACTTT.

The V gene is TRBV9, the J gene TRBJ2-3; possibly TRBD2 for D (6 bases). CDR1 and CDR2 from the germline V gene are SGDLS and YYNGEE. Trimming stripped 2 bases from V and 7 bases from J, with 20 bases between. The CDR3 sequence is 16 residues long. DNA of the CDR3: TGTGCCAGCAGCGTTTGGGTGGGAGGCTCTTCTAATACGCAGTATTTT. Translated: CASSVWVGGSSNTQYF.

The chain recombines TRBV18 with TRBJ1-1; D may be TRBD1 (5 bases). The CDR3 is made up of 12 amino acids. Looked up from germline, CDR1 is KGHSH and CDR2 is LQKENI. V gave up 8 bases and J gave up 4 bases, with 11 bases separating them. Here the CDR3 reads CASKAGGTEAFF. CDR3 coding DNA: TGTGCCAGCAAGGCGGGGGGCACTGAAGCTTTCTTT.